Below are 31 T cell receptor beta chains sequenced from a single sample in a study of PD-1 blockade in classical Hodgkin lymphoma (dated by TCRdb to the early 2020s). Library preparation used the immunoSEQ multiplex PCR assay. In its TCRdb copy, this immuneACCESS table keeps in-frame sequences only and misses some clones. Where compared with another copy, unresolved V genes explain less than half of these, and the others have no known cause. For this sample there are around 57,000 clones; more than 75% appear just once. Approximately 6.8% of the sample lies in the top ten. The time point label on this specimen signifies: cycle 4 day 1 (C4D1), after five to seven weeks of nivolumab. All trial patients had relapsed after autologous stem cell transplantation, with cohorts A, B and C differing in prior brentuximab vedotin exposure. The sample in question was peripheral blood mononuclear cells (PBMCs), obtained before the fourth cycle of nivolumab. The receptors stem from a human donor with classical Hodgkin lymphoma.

CDR3: CASSPTDRQANYGYTF. CDR3 DNA: TGCGCCAGCAGCCCCACGGACCGCCAGGCGAACTATGGCTACACCTTC. V is TRBV4-1 and J is TRBJ1-2, with D hard to call. The germline V and J ends were trimmed by 4 bases and 2 bases, with 17 bases remaining between them. Looked up from germline, CDR1 is MGHRA and CDR2 is YSYEKL. The CDR3 runs to 16 residues.

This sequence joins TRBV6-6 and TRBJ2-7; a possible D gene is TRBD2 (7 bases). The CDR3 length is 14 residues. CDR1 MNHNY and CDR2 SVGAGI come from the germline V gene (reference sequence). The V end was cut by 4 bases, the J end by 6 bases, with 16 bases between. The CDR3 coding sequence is TGTGCCAGCAGTTTTAGGGGGGGGTCGGGCGAGCAGTACTTC. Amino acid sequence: CASSFRGGSGEQYF.

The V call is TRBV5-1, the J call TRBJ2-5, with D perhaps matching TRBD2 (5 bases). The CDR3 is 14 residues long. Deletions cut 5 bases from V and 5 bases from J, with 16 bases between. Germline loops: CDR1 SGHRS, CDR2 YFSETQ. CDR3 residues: CASRFWRSGETQYF. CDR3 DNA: TGCGCCAGCAGGTTCTGGCGGAGCGGCGAGACCCAGTACTTC.

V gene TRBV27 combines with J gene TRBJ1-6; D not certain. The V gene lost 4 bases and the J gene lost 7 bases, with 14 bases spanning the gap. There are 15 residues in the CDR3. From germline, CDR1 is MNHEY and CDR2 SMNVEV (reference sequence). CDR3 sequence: CASSSTGLSNSPLHF. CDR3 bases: TGTGCCAGCAGTTCCACGGGTCTATCAAATTCACCCCTCCACTTT.

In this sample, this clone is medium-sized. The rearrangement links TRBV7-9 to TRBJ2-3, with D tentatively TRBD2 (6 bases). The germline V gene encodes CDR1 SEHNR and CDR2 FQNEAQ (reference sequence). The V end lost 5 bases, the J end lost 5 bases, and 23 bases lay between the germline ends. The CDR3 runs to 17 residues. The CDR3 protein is CASSPPTGTPARDTQYF. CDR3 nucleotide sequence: TGTGCCAGCAGCCCTCCGACCGGGACTCCCGCTAGAGATACGCAGTATTTT.

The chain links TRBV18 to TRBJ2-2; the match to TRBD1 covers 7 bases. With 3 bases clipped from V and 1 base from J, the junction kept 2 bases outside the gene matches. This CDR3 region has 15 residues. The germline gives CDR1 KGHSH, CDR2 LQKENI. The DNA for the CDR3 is TGTGCCAGCTCACCTCGGACAGGGAACACCGGGGAGCTGTTTTTT. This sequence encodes CASSPRTGNTGELFF.

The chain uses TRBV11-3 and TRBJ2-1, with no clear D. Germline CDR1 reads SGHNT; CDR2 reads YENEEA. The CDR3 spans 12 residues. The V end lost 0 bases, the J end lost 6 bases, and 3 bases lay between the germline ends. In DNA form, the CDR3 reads TGTGCCAGCAGCTTAGAGACCAATGAGCAGTTCTTC. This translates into CASSLETNEQFF.

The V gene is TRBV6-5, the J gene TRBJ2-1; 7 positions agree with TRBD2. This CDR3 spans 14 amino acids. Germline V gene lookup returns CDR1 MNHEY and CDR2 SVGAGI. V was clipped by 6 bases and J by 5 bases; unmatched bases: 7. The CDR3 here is CASSDPGTNNEQFF. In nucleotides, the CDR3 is TGTGCCAGCAGCGATCCCGGGACTAACAATGAGCAGTTCTTC.

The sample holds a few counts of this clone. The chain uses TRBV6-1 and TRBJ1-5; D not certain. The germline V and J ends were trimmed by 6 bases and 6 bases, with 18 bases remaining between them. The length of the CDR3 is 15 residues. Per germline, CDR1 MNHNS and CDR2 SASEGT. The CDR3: CASSPPGRQGQPQHF. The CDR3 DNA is TGTGCCAGCAGCCCTCCCGGGCGGCAAGGTCAGCCCCAGCATTTT.

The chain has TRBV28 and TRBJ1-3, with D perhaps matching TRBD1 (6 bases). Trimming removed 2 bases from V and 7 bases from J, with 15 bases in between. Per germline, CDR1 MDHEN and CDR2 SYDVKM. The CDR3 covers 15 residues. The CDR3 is CASSLEQGGINTIYF. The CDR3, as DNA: TGTGCCAGCAGTTTAGAACAGGGAGGCATCAACACCATATATTTT.

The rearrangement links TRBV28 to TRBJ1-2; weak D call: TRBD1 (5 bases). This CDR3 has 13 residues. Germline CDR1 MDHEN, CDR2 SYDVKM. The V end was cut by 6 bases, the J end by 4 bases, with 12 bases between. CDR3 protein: CASRPGSTYGYTF. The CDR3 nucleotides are TGTGCCAGCAGACCAGGGTCTACCTATGGCTACACCTTC.

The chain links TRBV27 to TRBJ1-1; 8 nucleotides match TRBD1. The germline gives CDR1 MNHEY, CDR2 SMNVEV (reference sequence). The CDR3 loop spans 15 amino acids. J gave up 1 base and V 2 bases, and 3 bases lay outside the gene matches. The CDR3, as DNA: TGTGCCAGCAGTTTAGGGACAGGACCGAACACTGAAGCTTTCTTT. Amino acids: CASSLGTGPNTEAFF.

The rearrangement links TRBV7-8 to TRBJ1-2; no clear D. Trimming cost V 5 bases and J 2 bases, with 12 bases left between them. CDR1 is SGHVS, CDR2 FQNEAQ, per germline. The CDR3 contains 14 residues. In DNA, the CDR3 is TGTGCCAGCAGCCTAAGGGAGGGAAACTATGGCTACACCTTC. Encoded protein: CASSLREGNYGYTF.

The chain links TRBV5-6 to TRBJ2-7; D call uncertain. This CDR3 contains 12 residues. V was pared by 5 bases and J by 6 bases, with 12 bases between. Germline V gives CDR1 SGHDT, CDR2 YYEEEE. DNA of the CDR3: TGTGCCAGCAGTTTGAGACTGTCCGAGCAGTACTTC. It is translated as CASSLRLSEQYF.

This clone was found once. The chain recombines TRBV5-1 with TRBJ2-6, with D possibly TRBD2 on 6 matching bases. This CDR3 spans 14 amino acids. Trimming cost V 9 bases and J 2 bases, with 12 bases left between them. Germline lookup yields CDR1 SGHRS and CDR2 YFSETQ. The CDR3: CATQEGPGANVLTF. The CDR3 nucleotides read TGCGCCACCCAGGAGGGCCCTGGGGCCAACGTCCTGACTTTC.

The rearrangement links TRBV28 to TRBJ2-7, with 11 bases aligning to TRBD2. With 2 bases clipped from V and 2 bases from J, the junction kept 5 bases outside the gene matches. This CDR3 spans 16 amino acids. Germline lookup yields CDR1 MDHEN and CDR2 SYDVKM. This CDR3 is CASSLPTSGSAYEQYF. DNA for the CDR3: TGTGCCAGCAGTTTACCAACTAGCGGGAGCGCCTACGAGCAGTACTTC.

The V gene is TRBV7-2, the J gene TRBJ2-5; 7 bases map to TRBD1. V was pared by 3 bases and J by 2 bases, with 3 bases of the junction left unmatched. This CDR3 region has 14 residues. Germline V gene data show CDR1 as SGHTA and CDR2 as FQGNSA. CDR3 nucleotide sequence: TGTGCCAGCAGCTTCGGCAGGGGGCAAGAGACCCAGTACTTC. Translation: CASSFGRGQETQYF.

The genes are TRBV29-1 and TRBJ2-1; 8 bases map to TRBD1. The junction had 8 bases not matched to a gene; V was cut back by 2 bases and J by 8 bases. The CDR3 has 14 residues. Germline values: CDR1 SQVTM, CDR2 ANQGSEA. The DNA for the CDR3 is TGCAGCGTTGAATACTTAGGACAGGGCGATGAGCAGTTCTTC. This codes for CSVEYLGQGDEQFF.

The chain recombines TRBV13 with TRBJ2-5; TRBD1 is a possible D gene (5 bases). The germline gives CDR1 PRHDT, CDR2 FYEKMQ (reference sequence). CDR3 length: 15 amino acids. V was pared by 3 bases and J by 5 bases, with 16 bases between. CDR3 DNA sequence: TGTGCCAGCAGCTTCCGACGGCAGGGAATCGAGACCCAGTACTTC. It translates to CASSFRRQGIETQYF.

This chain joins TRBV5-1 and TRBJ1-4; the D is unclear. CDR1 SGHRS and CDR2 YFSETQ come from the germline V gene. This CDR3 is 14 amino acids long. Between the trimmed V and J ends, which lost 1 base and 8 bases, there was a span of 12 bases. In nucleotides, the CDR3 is TGCGCCAGCAGCTTGAGTGGGGAAGGCGAAAAACTGTTTTTT. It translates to CASSLSGEGEKLFF.

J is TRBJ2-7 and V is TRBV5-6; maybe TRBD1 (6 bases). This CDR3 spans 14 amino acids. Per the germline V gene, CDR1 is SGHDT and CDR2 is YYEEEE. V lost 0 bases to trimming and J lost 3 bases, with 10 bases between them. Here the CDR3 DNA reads TGTGCCAGCAGCTTGGGAGGGGGTTTCTACGAGCAGTACTTC. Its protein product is CASSLGGGFYEQYF.

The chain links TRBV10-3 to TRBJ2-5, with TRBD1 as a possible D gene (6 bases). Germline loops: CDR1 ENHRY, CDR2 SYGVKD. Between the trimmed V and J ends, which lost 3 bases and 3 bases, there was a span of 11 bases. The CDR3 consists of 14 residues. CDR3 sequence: CAISEGGSKETQYF. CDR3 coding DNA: TGTGCCATCAGTGAAGGGGGATCGAAAGAGACCCAGTACTTC.

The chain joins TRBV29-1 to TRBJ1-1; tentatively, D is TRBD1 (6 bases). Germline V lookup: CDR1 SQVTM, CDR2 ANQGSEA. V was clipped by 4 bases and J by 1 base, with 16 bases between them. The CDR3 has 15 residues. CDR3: CSVAGVLARNTEAFF. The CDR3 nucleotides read TGCAGCGTTGCAGGGGTCCTCGCCAGGAACACTGAAGCTTTCTTT.

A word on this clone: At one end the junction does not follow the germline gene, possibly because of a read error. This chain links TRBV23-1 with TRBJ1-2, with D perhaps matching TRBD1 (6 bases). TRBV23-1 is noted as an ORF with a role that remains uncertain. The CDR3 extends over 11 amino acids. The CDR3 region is CASSPGQTNAF. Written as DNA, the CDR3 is TGCGCCAGCAGTCCAGGACAGACCAACGCCTTC.

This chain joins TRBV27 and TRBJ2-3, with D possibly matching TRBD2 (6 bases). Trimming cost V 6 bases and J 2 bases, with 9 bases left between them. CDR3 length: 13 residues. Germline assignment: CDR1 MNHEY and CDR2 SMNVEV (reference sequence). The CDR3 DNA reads TGTGCCAGCAGAAGACTAGACACAGATACGCAGTATTTT. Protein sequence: CASRRLDTDTQYF.

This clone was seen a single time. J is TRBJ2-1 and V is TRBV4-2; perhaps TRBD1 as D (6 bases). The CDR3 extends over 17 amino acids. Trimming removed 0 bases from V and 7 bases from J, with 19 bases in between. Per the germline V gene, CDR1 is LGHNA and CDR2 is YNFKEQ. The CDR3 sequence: CASSQDLVATRGNEQFF. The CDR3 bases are TGTGCCAGCAGCCAAGATCTGGTGGCTACGAGGGGGAATGAGCAGTTCTTC.

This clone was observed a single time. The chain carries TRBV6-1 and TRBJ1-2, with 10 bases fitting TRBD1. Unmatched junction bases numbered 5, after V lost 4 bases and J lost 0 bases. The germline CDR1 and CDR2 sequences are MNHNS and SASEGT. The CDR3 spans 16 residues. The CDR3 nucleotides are TGTGCCAGCAGTGGGGACAGGGGAATAGCTAACTATGGCTACACCTTC. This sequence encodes CASSGDRGIANYGYTF.

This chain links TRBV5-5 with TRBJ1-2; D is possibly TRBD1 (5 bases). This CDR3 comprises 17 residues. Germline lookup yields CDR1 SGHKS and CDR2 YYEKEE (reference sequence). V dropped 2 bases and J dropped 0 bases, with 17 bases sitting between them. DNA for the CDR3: TGTGCCAGCAGCTTATATCCTCTGGACACAGCTAACTATGGCTACACCTTC. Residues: CASSLYPLDTANYGYTF.

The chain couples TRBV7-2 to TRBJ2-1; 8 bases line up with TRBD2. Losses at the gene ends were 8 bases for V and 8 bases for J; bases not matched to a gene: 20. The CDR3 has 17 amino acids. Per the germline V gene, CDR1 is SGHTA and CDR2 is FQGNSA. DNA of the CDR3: TGTGCCAGCCGTTTCCTTCTGGGGAACGGGGGGGCCCATGAGCAGTTCTTC. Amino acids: CASRFLLGNGGAHEQFF. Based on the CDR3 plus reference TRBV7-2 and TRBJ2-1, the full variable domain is GAGVSQSPSNKVTEKGKDVELRCDPISGHTALYWYRQSLGQGLEFLIYFQGNSAPDKSGLPSDRFSAERTGGSVSTLTIQRTQQEDSAVYLCASRFLLGNGGAHEQFFGPGTRLTVL.

DNA of the CDR3: TGTGCCAGCAGCGCTGGTGGTTCCTACGAGCAGTACTTC. As protein: CASSAGGSYEQYF. The genes are TRBV9 and TRBJ2-7; D is uncertain. The CDR3 runs 13 residues. Germline lookup yields CDR1 SGDLS and CDR2 YYNGEE. V was shortened by 3 bases and J by 1 base, with 8 bases between the two germline ends. Variable domain in full (rest from reference TRBV9 and TRBJ2-7): DSGVTQTPKHLITATGQRVTLRCSPRSGDLSVYWYQQSLDQGLQFLIQYYNGEERAKGNILERFSAQQFPDLHSELNLSSLELGDSALYFCASSAGGSYEQYFGPGTRLTVT.

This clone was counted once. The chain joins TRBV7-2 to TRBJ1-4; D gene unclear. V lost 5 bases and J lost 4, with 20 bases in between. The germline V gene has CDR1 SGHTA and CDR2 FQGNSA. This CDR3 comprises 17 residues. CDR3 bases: TGTGCCAGCAGCCCGGGAGGGTCAATCCCGATTAATGAAAAACTGTTTTTT. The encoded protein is CASSPGGSIPINEKLFF.